These 32 T cell receptor beta chains share one sample of origin, sequenced in a study of blood T cell repertoires in COVID-19. Sequencing was performed with immunoSEQ multiplex PCR; in TCRdb, only in-frame clones are kept and a portion is missing. The sample has about 180,000 clones, roughly 87% seen once. The specimen sequenced was peripheral blood. These receptors originate from a man aged 18 to 29 who had recovered from COVID-19.

This clone has only a few counts. The rearrangement joins TRBV28 to TRBJ2-7; D remains unclear. The germline V gene encodes CDR1 MDHEN and CDR2 SYDVKM. The CDR3 is made up of 11 amino acids. V was shortened by 4 bases and J by 6 bases, with 7 bases between the two germline ends. The CDR3 protein is CASSSPLEQYF. CDR3 DNA sequence: TGTGCCAGCAGTTCCCCCCTCGAGCAGTACTTC.

This CDR3 is CAIRWAPLDGYTF. The CDR3 DNA reads as TGTGCCATCAGGTGGGCCCCTCTTGATGGCTACACCTTC. This chain joins TRBV10-3 and TRBJ1-2; D not certain. The CDR3 runs 13 residues. Germline assignment: CDR1 ENHRY and CDR2 SYGVKD. Trimming cost V 6 bases and J 6 bases, with 14 bases left between them.

The V and J genes are TRBV6-5 and TRBJ2-1, with 10 bases lining up with TRBD1. J was trimmed by 2 bases and V by 5 bases; bases with no gene match: 3. The V gene's germline CDR1 is MNHEY and CDR2 SVGAGI. The CDR3 runs 15 residues. The chain's CDR3 is CASSTGTGAYNEQFF. The CDR3 DNA reads as TGTGCCAGCAGTACCGGGACAGGGGCCTACAATGAGCAGTTCTTC.

The chain links TRBV7-9 to TRBJ2-5; perhaps TRBD1 as D (6 bases). With 5 bases removed from V and 7 bases from J, the gap between germline ends came to 32 bases. CDR1 and CDR2 (germline): SEHNR, FQNEAQ (reference sequence). This CDR3 has 19 amino acids. CDR3 in DNA: TGTGCCAGCAGCAACGCCGAACCAATTACAGGGAATTTGTTCGGGACCCAGTACTTC. This codes for CASSNAEPITGNLFGTQYF.

This clone was detected only once. The chain joins TRBV29-1 to TRBJ2-1; 9 bases match TRBD1. The CDR3 is 15 residues long. V was pared by 0 bases and J by 5 bases, with 5 bases of the junction left unmatched. Per germline, CDR1 SQVTM and CDR2 ANQGSEA. The CDR3 DNA reads as TGCAGCGTTGAAGATCCCCGGGACAGGGACAATGAGCAGTTCTTC. As protein: CSVEDPRDRDNEQFF.

The genes are TRBV5-6 and TRBJ2-1; a weak D match, TRBD2 (6 bases). V gave up 5 bases and J gave up 9 bases, with 15 bases separating them. This CDR3 comprises 13 residues. Germline lookup yields CDR1 SGHDT and CDR2 YYEEEE. This CDR3 reads CASSHIPEGEQFF. As DNA, the CDR3 is TGTGCCAGCAGTCATATACCGGAGGGTGAGCAGTTCTTC.

J is TRBJ2-7 and V is TRBV6-5, with a possible D match to TRBD2 (6 bases). The germline V and J ends were trimmed by 3 bases and 4 bases, with 13 bases remaining between them. The germline CDR1 and CDR2 sequences are MNHEY and SVGAGI. The CDR3 consists of 14 residues. The CDR3 protein is CASSYGGKGYEQYF. The CDR3 DNA is TGTGCCAGCAGTTATGGCGGGAAAGGGTACGAGCAGTACTTC.

The chain recombines TRBV19 with TRBJ1-1, with D tentatively TRBD1 (6 bases). Germline CDR1 is LNHDA and CDR2 is SQIVND (reference sequence). There are 16 residues in the CDR3. Trimming removed 1 base at V and 1 base at J, with 13 bases between. CDR3 in DNA: TGTGCCAGTAGTATAGTAGCCCGGGGACAGAACACTGAAGCTTTCTTT. It is translated as CASSIVARGQNTEAFF. The whole variable domain, filled in from reference TRBV19 and TRBJ1-1, reads DGGITQSPKYLFRKEGQNVTLSCEQNLNHDAMYWYRQDPGQGLRLIYYSQIVNDFQKGDIAEGYSVSREKKESFPLTVTSAQKNPTAFYLCASSIVARGQNTEAFFGQGTRLTVV.

This sequence joins TRBV5-6 and TRBJ2-3; D might be TRBD2 (6 bases). The CDR3 has 15 residues. The ends were cut back, 0 bases at V and 5 bases at J, with 13 bases in the middle. CDR1 and CDR2 from the germline V gene are SGHDT and YYEEEE. CDR3 coding DNA: TGTGCCAGCAGCTTGGCCGGGCAGGGAGGAGATACGCAGTATTTT. Its protein is CASSLAGQGGDTQYF.

This clone was found once. This chain joins TRBV2 and TRBJ2-3; 16 bases match TRBD2. V shed 6 bases, J shed 1 base, and the junction held 1 base outside the gene matches. The germline gives CDR1 SNHLY, CDR2 FYNNEI. The CDR3 length is 16 residues. The CDR3 nucleotides read TGTGCCAGCAGGGGGACTAGCGGGAGGGGCACAGATACGCAGTATTTT. It translates to CASRGTSGRGTDTQYF.

V and J are TRBV6-1 and TRBJ2-1, with D perhaps TRBD2 (6 bases). This CDR3 is built from 13 residues. V lost 5 bases to trimming and J lost 6 bases, with 11 bases between them. Germline CDR1 reads MNHNS; CDR2 reads SASEGT. CDR3 residues: CASSPSLANEQFF. The CDR3 DNA is TGTGCCAGCAGTCCCTCACTAGCCAATGAGCAGTTCTTC.

This clone appeared a single time. The gene calls are TRBV5-1 and TRBJ2-5, with D possibly matching TRBD1 (5 bases). In germline, CDR1 is SGHRS, CDR2 YFSETQ. This CDR3 has 12 residues. The V gene lost 3 bases and the J gene lost 2 bases, with 5 bases spanning the gap. The CDR3: CASSWTQETQYF. For the CDR3, the DNA is TGCGCCAGCAGCTGGACACAAGAGACCCAGTACTTC.

The chain links TRBV2 to TRBJ2-7; 11 positions agree with TRBD1. Germline loops: CDR1 SNHLY, CDR2 FYNNEI. Trimming cost V 5 bases and J 2 bases; bases outside gene matches: 2. CDR3 length: 14 amino acids. The CDR3 sequence: CASSWDRGAYEQYF. The DNA of the CDR3 is TGTGCCAGCAGTTGGGACAGGGGGGCCTACGAGCAGTACTTC.

This chain uses TRBV7-2 with TRBJ2-3; D is undetermined. CDR1 SGHTA and CDR2 FQGNSA come from the germline V gene. The CDR3 length is 11 residues. The V gene lost 2 bases and the J gene lost 8 bases, with 5 bases spanning the gap. The CDR3 DNA follows: TGTGCCAGCAGCTTAATCGGTACGCAGTATTTT. Protein product: CASSLIGTQYF.

This clone was recorded a few times. V usage is TRBV6-2 or TRBV6-3 and J usage is TRBJ2-7; weak D call: TRBD1 (6 bases). Per the germline V gene, CDR1 is MNHEY and CDR2 is SVGEGT. The CDR3 length is 14 residues. V lost 2 bases and J lost 3, with 11 bases in between. CDR3 bases: TGTGCCAGCAGTTACGACCAGGGGAACTACGAGCAGTACTTC. It encodes CASSYDQGNYEQYF.

The chain is built from TRBV5-1 and TRBJ2-7; 11 bases are a match to TRBD2. The CDR3 loop spans 15 amino acids. Germline loops: CDR1 SGHRS, CDR2 YFSETQ. The ends lost 5 bases at V and 2 bases at J; junction bases unmatched: 6. CDR3: CASRQLAGVTYEQYF. CDR3 nucleotides: TGCGCCAGCAGGCAACTAGCGGGAGTTACCTACGAGCAGTACTTC. Based on the CDR3 plus reference TRBV5-1 and TRBJ2-7, the full variable domain is KAGVTQTPRYLIKTRGQQVTLSCSPISGHRSVSWYQQTPGQGLQFLFEYFSETQRNKGNFPGRFSGRQFSNSRSEMNVSTLELGDSALYLCASRQLAGVTYEQYFGPGTRLTVT.

The chain joins TRBV9 to TRBJ1-1; 7 nucleotides line up with TRBD1. The CDR3 runs to 13 residues. Germline loops: CDR1 SGDLS, CDR2 YYNGEE. Trimming removed 4 bases from V and 5 bases from J; junction bases left unmatched: 5. The CDR3 protein is CASSPGGWTEAFF. The CDR3 DNA sequence: TGTGCCAGCAGCCCAGGGGGTTGGACTGAAGCTTTCTTT.

This chain links TRBV28 with TRBJ1-4; 8 nucleotides align to TRBD1. V dropped 4 bases and J dropped 4; count of bases not matched to a gene: 2. Looked up from germline, CDR1 is MDHEN and CDR2 is SYDVKM. The CDR3 totals 14 residues. The CDR3 here is CASSWDRLNEKLFF. For the CDR3, the DNA is TGTGCCAGCAGTTGGGACAGGCTTAATGAAAAACTGTTTTTT.

The V gene is TRBV3-1 (or the pseudogene TRBV3-2), the J gene TRBJ1-5; 7 bases fit TRBD1. CDR3 length: 17 residues. V was pared by 2 bases and J by 3 bases, with 10 bases of the junction left unmatched. The germline gives CDR1 LGHDT, CDR2 YNNKEL (reference sequence). The CDR3: CASSQRERQGTNQPQHF. The CDR3 region has the DNA TGTGCCAGCAGCCAAAGGGAGCGACAGGGTACCAATCAGCCCCAGCATTTT.

J is TRBJ2-1 and V is TRBV4-3; 12 nucleotides line up with TRBD2. The V segment lost 0 bases and the J segment 4 bases; nucleotides outside the gene matches: 4. The CDR3 contains 17 residues. CDR1 and CDR2 (germline): LGHNA, YSLEER. This CDR3 reads CASSQETGTSGYNEQFF. The CDR3 DNA sequence: TGCGCCAGCAGCCAAGAAACCGGGACTAGCGGGTACAATGAGCAGTTCTTC.

This clone appeared a single time. The chain carries TRBV5-4 and TRBJ1-1, with D possibly being TRBD1 (6 bases). The V gene's germline CDR1 is SGHNT and CDR2 YYREEE (reference sequence). Trimming removed 4 bases at V and 1 base at J, with 14 bases between. CDR3 length: 15 amino acids. For the CDR3, the DNA is TGTGCCAGCAGCCCACGGACAGAATGGAACACTGAAGCTTTCTTT. Translation gives CASSPRTEWNTEAFF.

The V call is TRBV24-1, the J call TRBJ2-3; 15 bases are shared with TRBD2. V lost 2 bases and J lost 5; bases outside the gene matches: 4. This CDR3 contains 17 residues. The germline CDR1 and CDR2 sequences are KGHDR and SFDVKD. The CDR3 loop reads CATSDSGLAGGLDTQYF. In nucleotides, the CDR3 is TGTGCCACCAGTGATTCCGGACTAGCGGGAGGGTTAGATACGCAGTATTTT.

This sequence joins TRBV7-2 and TRBJ1-2; D might be TRBD1 (6 bases). This CDR3 is built from 13 residues. Trimming left V 4 bases short and J 6 bases short, with 12 bases between. Germline-derived CDR1 and CDR2 are SGHTA and FQGNSA. The CDR3 coding sequence is TGTGCCAGCAGCTCCAGGGGTCTGGATGGCTACACCTTC. Translated, it gives CASSSRGLDGYTF.

The chain uses TRBV6-6 and TRBJ2-5, with a possible D match to TRBD2 (6 bases). Germline CDR1 and CDR2: MNHNY and SVGAGI (reference sequence). V lost 2 bases, J lost 0 bases, and 10 bases lay in between. This CDR3 is 15 amino acids long. In nucleotides, the CDR3 is TGTGCCAGCAGTTACGGGACTGCTTACCAAGAGACCCAGTACTTC. Its translation is CASSYGTAYQETQYF.

This clone was detected a few times. The V call is TRBV27, the J call TRBJ1-2; 8 nucleotides align to TRBD1. The CDR3 sequence is 13 residues long. The J segment lost 4 bases and the V segment lost 6 bases, leaving 4 bases of the junction unmatched. Germline assignment: CDR1 MNHEY and CDR2 SMNVEV (reference sequence). The CDR3 DNA is TGTGCCAGCAGAAGGACAGGGCCCTATGGCTACACCTTC. Its protein is CASRRTGPYGYTF.

V usage is TRBV5-8 and J usage is TRBJ1-2; no clear D gene. Germline values: CDR1 SGHTS, CDR2 YDEGEE. V lost 1 base and J lost 8, with 18 bases in between. The CDR3 runs to 15 residues. CDR3 sequence (DNA): TGTGCCAGCAGCTTGCGGTTCGAGGCCTCTAGCGGCTACACCTTC. Protein sequence: CASSLRFEASSGYTF.

This rearrangement joins TRBV2 to TRBJ2-5, with a possible D match to TRBD1 (6 bases). CDR1 is SNHLY and CDR2 is FYNNEI in the germline V gene. This CDR3 has 14 amino acids. With 6 bases removed from V and 5 bases from J, the gap between germline ends came to 16 bases. Here the CDR3 reads CASRPWTDEETQYF. As DNA, the CDR3 is TGTGCCAGCAGGCCCTGGACAGACGAGGAGACCCAGTACTTC.

This clone was picked up one time. The rearrangement uses TRBV6-1 and TRBJ1-3; D uncertain. Trimming cost V 2 bases and J 4 bases, with 9 bases left between them. This CDR3 spans 14 amino acids. Germline CDR1 and CDR2: MNHNS and SASEGT. The CDR3 DNA is TGTGCCAGCAGTGAACGGCGGAGCGGAAACACCATATATTTT. As protein: CASSERRSGNTIYF.

V is TRBV2 and J is TRBJ1-6; D is undetermined. With 8 bases removed from V and 0 bases from J, the gap between germline ends came to 8 bases. Per germline, CDR1 SNHLY and CDR2 FYNNEI. The CDR3 is made up of 14 amino acids. CDR3 protein: CASAESSYNSPLHF. The CDR3 coding sequence is TGTGCCAGCGCGGAAAGCTCCTATAATTCACCCCTCCACTTT.

This rearrangement joins TRBV12-3 or TRBV12-4 to TRBJ1-1; D is undetermined. The CDR3 loop spans 12 amino acids. V was shortened by 7 bases and J by 6 bases, with 12 bases between the two germline ends. The DNA of the CDR3 is TGTGCCAGCACTATGGAGTACTCTGAAGCTTTCTTT. Translated, it gives CASTMEYSEAFF.

This chain joins TRBV2 and TRBJ1-1; 8 bases line up with TRBD1. Unmatched junction bases numbered 4, after V lost 1 base and J lost 6 bases. The germline V gene has CDR1 SNHLY and CDR2 FYNNEI. The CDR3 is 14 amino acids. The CDR3 DNA is TGTGCCAGCAGTGAAGGACAGGGGTTGGCTGAAGCTTTCTTT. This translates into CASSEGQGLAEAFF.

The chain links TRBV7-2 to TRBJ2-1; D is possibly TRBD2 (5 bases). Germline assignment: CDR1 SGHTA and CDR2 FQGNSA. The CDR3 runs 13 residues. Trimming left V 1 base short and J 12 bases short, with 13 bases between. CDR3 sequence: CASSLGVDSPQFF. For the CDR3, the DNA is TGTGCCAGCAGCTTAGGTGTGGACTCTCCGCAGTTCTTC.